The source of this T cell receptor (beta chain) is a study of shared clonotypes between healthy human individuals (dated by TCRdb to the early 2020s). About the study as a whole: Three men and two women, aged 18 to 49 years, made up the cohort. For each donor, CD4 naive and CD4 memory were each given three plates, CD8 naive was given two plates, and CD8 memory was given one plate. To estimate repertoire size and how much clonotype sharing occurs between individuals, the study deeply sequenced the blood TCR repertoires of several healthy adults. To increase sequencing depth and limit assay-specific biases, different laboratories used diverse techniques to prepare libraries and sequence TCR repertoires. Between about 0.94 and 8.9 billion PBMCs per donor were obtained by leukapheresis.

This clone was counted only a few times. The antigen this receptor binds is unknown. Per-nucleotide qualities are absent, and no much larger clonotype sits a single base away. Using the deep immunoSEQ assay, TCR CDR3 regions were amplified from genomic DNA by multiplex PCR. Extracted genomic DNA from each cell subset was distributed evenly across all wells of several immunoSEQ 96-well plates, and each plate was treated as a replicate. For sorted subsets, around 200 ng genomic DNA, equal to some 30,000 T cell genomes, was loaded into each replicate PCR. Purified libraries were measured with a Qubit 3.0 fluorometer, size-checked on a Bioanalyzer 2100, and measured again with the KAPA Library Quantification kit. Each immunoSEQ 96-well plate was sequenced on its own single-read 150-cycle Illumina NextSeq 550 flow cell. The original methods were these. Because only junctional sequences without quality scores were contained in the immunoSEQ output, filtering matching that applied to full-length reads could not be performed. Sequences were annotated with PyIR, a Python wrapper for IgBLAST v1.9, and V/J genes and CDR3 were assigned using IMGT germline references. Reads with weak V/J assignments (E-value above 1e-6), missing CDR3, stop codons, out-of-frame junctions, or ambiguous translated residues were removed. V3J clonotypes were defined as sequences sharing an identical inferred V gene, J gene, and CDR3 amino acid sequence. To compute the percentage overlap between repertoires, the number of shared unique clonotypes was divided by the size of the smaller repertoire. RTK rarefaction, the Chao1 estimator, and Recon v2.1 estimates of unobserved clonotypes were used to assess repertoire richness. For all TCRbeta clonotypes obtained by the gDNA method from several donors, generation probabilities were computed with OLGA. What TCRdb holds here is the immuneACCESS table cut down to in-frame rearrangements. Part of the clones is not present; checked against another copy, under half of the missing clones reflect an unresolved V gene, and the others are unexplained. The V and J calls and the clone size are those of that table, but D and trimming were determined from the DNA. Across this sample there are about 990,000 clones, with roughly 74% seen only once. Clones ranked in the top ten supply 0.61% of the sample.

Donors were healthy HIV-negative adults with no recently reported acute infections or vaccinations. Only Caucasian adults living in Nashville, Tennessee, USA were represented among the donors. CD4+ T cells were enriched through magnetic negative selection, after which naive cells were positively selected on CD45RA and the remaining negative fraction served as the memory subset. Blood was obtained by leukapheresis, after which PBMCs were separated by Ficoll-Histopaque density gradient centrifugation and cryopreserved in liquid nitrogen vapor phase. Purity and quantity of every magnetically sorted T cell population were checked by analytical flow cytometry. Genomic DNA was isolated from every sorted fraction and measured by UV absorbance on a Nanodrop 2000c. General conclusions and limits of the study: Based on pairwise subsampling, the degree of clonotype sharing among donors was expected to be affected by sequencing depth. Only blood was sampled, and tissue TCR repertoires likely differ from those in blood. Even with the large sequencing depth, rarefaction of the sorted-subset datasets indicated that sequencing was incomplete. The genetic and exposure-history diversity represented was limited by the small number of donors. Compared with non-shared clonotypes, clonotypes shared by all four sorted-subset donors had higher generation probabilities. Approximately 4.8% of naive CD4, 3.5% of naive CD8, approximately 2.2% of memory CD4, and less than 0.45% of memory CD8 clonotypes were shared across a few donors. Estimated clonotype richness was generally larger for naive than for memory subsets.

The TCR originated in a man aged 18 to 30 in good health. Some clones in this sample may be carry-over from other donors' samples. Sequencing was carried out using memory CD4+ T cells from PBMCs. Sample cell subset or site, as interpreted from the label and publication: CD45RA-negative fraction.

The DNA sequence is given as TGTGCCAGCAGCTTCGAGGACTATGGCTACACCTTC. It translates as CASSFEDYGYTF. The rearrangement combines TRBV5-8 with TRBJ1-2; confidence is insufficient to name the D gene. V is pared back by 2 bases and J by 3 bases, with 5 bases lying between the germline termini. The CDR3 numbers 12 residues from cysteine through phenylalanine. This entry keeps only the CDR3 DNA: 36 bases, framed from base 1. CDR1 is given as SGHTS and CDR2 as YDEGEE, both from the germline V gene. With the portions outside the CDR3 filled from the reference TRBV5-8 and TRBJ1-2 genes, the complete variable region becomes EAGVTQSPTHLIKTRGQQATLRCSPISGHTSVYWYQQALGLGLQFLLWYDEGEERNRGNFPPRFSGRQFPNYSSELNVNALELEDSALYLCASSFEDYGYTFGSGTRLTVV.